This T cell receptor beta chain appears in the sequencing data of a study of OX40 agonist ivuxolimab in advanced cancers. Background on the study: Three patients showed partial responses: one hepatocellular carcinoma and two cutaneous melanoma cases.

Peripheral blood came from all dose cohorts at three timepoints. The table came from immunoSEQ multiplex PCR; TCRdb's copy has only in-frame clones and leaves some out. The sample consists of 75,000 to 100,000 clones, 90% to 95% of them appearing once. This CDR3 is 15 amino acids long. Per germline, CDR1 LNHDA and CDR2 SQIVND (reference sequence). Trimming pared 8 bases from V and 4 bases from J, leaving 15 bases between. Sample: CD4+ or CD8+ T cells sorted from blood, taken in a trial of the OX40 agonist ivuxolimab. This TCR was recovered from an adult with an advanced solid tumor such as melanoma, head and neck, liver or kidney cancer. The V gene is TRBV19, the J gene TRBJ2-6, with TRBD1 as a possible D gene (6 bases). The CDR3 spells CASANRDPGANVLTF. DNA of the CDR3: TGTGCCAGTGCTAACAGGGATCCCGGGGCCAACGTCCTGACTTTC.